The source of this T cell receptor (beta chain) is a study of identical twins. The CDR3 runs to 17 residues. V was clipped by 4 bases and J by 4 bases, with 24 bases between them. CDR1 and CDR2 (germline): SGHRS, YFSETQ. Healthy Caucasian donors formed the entire cohort. Each CDR3 protein is one row after TCRdb ran MiXCR on the 5' RACE reads. Seen here are some 790,000 distinct CDR3 sequences, approximately 18% observed once, and the top ten hold around 13%. This same sample was also taken into another study, of T cells expressing NK-cell markers. As that study records: Repertoire data for TCR beta were derived from sorted T cells (CD3+CD56+NKG2C+, CD3+CD56+NKG2C- and CD3+CD56-NKG2C+). The sequencing cohort of eight donors included seven HCMV-seropositive individuals and one seronegative individual.

The material sequenced was PBMCs. The origin of this receptor is a woman aged 18-35 years in good health. The V gene is TRBV5-1, the J gene TRBJ2-7; possibly TRBD2 for D (6 bases). CDR3 sequence (DNA): TGCGCCAGCAGCATGTTCCCATCCGGGAGTGGGGGATACGAGCAGTACTTC. Its protein product is CASSMFPSGSGGYEQYF.